Given below is one T cell receptor beta chain in context. The data derive from a study of OX40 agonist ivuxolimab in advanced cancers. This CDR3 comprises 13 residues. The germline V gene has CDR1 SEHNR and CDR2 FQNEAQ (reference sequence). The germline V and J ends were trimmed by 2 bases and 2 bases, with 3 bases remaining between them. Data came from immunoSEQ multiplex PCR; TCRdb stores just in-frame clones and leaves some out. The sample yields fewer than 80,000 clones, 80% to 90% seen once. The chain carries TRBV7-9 and TRBJ1-4; D gene uncertain. This clonotype originated in an adult with an advanced solid tumor such as melanoma, head and neck, liver or kidney cancer. This sample comprised CD4+ or CD8+ T cells sorted from blood, obtained in a trial of the OX40 agonist ivuxolimab. CDR3 bases: TGTGCCAGCAGCTTAACTACTAATGAAAAACTGTTTTTT. Residues: CASSLTTNEKLFF.